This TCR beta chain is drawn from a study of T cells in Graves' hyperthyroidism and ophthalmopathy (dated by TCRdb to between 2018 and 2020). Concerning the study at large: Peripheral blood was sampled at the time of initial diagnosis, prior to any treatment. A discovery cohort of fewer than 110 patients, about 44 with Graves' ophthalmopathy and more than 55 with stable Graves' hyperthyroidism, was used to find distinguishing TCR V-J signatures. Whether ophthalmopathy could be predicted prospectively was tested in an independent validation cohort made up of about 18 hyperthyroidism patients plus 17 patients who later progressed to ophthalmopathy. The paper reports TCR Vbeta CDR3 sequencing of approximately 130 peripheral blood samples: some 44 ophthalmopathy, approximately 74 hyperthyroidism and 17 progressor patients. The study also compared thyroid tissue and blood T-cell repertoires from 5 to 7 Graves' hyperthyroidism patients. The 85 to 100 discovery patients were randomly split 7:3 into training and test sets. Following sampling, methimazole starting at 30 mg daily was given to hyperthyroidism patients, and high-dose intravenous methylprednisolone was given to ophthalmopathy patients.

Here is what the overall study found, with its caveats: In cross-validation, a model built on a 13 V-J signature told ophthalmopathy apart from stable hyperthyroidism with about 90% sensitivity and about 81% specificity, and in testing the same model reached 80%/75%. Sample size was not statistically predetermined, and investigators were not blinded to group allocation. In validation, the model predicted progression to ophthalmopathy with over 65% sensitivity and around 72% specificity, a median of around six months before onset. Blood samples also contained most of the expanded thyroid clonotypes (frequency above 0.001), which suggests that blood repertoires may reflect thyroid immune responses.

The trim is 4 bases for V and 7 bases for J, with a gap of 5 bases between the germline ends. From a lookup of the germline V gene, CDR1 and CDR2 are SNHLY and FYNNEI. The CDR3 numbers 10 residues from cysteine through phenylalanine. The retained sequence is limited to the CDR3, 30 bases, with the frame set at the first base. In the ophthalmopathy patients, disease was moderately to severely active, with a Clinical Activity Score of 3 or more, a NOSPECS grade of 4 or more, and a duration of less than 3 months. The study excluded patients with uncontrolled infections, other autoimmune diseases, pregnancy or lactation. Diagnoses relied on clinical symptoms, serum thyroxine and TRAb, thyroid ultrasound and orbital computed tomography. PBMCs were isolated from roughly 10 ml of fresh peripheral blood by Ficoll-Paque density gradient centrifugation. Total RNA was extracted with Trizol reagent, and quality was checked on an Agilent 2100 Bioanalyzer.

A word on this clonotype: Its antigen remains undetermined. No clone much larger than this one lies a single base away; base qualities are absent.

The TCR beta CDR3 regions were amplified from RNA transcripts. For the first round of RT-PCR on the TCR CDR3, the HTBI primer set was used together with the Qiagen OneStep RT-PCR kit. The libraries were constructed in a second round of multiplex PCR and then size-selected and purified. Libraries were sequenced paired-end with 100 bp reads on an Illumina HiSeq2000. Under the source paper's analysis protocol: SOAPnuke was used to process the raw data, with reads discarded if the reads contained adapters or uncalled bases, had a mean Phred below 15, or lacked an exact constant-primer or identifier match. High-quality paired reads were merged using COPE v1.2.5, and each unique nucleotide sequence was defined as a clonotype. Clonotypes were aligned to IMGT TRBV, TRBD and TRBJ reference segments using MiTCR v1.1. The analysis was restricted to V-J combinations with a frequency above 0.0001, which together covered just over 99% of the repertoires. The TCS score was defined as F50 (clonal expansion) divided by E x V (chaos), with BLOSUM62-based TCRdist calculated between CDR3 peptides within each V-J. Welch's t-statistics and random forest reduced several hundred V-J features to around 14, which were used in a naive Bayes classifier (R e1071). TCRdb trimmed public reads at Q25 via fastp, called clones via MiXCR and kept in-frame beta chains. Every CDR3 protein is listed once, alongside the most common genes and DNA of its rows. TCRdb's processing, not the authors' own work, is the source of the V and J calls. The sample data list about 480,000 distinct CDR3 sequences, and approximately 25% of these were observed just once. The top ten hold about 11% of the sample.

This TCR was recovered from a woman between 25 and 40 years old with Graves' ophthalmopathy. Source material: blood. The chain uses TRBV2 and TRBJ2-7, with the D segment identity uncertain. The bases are TGTGCCAGCAGTGCCCGAGAGCAGTACTTC. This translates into CASSAREQYF.